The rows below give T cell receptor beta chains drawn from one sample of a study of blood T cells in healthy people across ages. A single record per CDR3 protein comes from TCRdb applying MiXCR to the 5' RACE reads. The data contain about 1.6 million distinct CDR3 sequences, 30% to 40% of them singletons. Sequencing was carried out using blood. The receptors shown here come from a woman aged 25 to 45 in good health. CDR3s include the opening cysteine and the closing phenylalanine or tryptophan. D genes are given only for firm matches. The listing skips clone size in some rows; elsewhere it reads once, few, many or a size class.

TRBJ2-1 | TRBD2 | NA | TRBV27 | CASSLKLAGTYNEQFF | TGTGCCAGCAGTTTAAAACTAGCGGGAACCTACAATGAGCAGTTCTTC
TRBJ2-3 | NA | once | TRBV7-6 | CASSLFGGNTQYF | TGTGCCAGCAGCTTATTTGGGGGGAATACGCAGTATTTT
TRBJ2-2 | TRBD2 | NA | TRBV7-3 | CASSPNGGGATGERFF | TGTGCCAGCAGCCCCAACGGCGGGGGGGCCACCGGGGAGCGGTTTTTT
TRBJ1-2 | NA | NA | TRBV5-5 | CASSSSPANYGYTF | TGTGCCAGCAGCTCCAGTCCCGCGAACTATGGCTACACCTTC
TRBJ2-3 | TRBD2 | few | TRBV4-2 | CASSQDFGLSGREETDTQYF | TGTGCCAGCAGCCAAGATTTTGGATTGAGCGGCCGGGAGGAAACAGATACGCAGTATTTT
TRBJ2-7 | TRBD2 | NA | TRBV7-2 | CASSLRREGLGEQYF | TGTGCCAGCAGCTTAAGGCGGGAGGGCTTGGGCGAGCAGTACTTC
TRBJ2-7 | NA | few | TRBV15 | CATSRDTPYEQYF | TGTGCCACCAGCAGGGACACCCCCTACGAGCAGTACTTC
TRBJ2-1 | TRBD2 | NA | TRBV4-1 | CASSQLSGGESDNEQFF | TGCGCCAGCAGCCAACTTAGCGGGGGGGAGAGTGACAATGAGCAGTTCTTC
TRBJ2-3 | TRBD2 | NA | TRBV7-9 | CASSFIRLARGLTDTQYF | TGTGCCAGCAGCTTCATTAGACTAGCGAGGGGCCTCACAGATACGCAGTATTTT
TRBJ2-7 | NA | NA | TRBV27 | CASSFTFPGLLSYEQYF | TGTGCCAGCAGTTTCACTTTCCCGGGACTCCTCTCCTACGAGCAGTACTTC
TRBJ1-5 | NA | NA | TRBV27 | CASSPGWGGQPQHF | TGTGCCAGCAGTCCAGGATGGGGCGGGCAGCCCCAGCATTTT
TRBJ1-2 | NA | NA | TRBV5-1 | CASSSGTPSDYGYTF | TGCGCCAGCTCAAGTGGGACACCATCCGACTATGGCTACACCTTC
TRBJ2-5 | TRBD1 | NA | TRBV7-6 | CASSPRQGVRVETQYF | TGTGCCAGCAGCCCTAGACAGGGGGTGAGGGTCGAGACCCAGTACTTC
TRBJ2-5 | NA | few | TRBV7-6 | CASSQPGEARSETQYF | TGTGCCAGCAGCCAACCCGGGGAGGCGCGGTCGGAGACCCAGTACTTC
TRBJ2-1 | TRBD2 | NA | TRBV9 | CASSVISGRAYNEQFF | TGTGCCAGCAGCGTAATCAGCGGGAGGGCCTACAATGAGCAGTTCTTC
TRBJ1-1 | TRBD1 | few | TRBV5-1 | CASSLSRQGRTEAFF | TGCGCCAGCAGCCTGAGTCGACAGGGTAGAACTGAAGCTTTCTTT
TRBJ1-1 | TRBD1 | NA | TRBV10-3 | CAISDPGQGSSEAFF | TGTGCCATCAGTGACCCGGGACAGGGTAGTTCTGAAGCTTTCTTT
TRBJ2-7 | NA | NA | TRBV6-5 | CAVIADNNNEQYF | TGTGCCGTAATAGCGGACAATAACAATGAGCAGTACTTC
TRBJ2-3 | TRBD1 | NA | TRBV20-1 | CSAVQGTDTQYF | TGCAGTGCTGTACAGGGGACAGATACGCAGTATTTT
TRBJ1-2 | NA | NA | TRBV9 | CASSPRVGGDGYTF | TGTGCCAGCAGCCCCAGAGTCGGAGGGGATGGCTACACCTTC
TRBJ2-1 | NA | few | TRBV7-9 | CASSFEGGHNEQFF | TGTGCCAGCAGCTTTGAAGGGGGGCACAATGAGCAGTTCTTC
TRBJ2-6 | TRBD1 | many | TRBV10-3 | CAISAGTGTGANVLTF | TGTGCCATCAGTGCCGGGACAGGGACTGGGGCCAACGTCCTGACTTTC
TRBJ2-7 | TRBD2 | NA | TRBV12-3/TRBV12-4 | CASSLNAGGPGEQYF | TGTGCCAGCAGTTTAAACGCGGGAGGGCCGGGCGAGCAGTACTTC
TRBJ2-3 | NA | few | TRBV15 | CATSRDPGSTADTQYF | TGTGCCACCAGCAGAGATCCGGGATCTACCGCAGATACGCAGTATTTT
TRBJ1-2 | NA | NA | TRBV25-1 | CASSTVRIEGTYGYTF | TGTGCCAGCAGTACCGTGAGAATAGAGGGCACTTATGGCTACACCTTC
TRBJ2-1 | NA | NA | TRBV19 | CASSIGFNNEQFF | TGTGCCAGTAGTATCGGCTTTAACAATGAGCAGTTCTTC
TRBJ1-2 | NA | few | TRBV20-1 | CSAREGRGAPNYGYTF | TGCAGTGCTAGAGAGGGCAGGGGAGCCCCAAACTATGGCTACACCTTC
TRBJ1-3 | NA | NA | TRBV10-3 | CAISNYEGNTIYF | TGTGCCATCAGTAACTACGAGGGGAACACCATATATTTT
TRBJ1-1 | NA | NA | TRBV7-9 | CASSRGTSNTEAFF | TGTGCCAGCAGCCGCGGGACATCGAACACTGAAGCTTTCTTT
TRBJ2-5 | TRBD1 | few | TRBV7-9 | CASSMGQATQYF | TGTGCCAGCAGCATGGGACAGGCGACCCAGTACTTC
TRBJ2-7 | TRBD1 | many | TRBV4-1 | CASSLEGQGLDEQYF | TGCGCCAGCAGCCTGGAGGGACAGGGTCTCGACGAGCAGTACTTC
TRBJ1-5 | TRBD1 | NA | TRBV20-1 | CSARGRPRQGKYGQPQHF | TGCAGTGCTAGAGGCCGGCCCCGACAGGGAAAGTATGGTCAGCCCCAGCATTTT